Reported below is one T cell receptor beta chain. The data were taken from a study of CD8 T cells in Susac syndrome. The germline CDR1 and CDR2 sequences are DFQATT and SNEGSKA (reference sequence). This CDR3 has 16 amino acids. Germline trimming cut 6 bases from V and 2 bases from J; bases unmatched to any gene: 9. It was with random hexamers that about 0.45 to 1 ug RNA was reverse transcribed. A single record per CDR3 protein comes from TCRdb applying MiXCR to the immunoSEQ multiplex PCR reads. Of roughly 250,000 distinct CDR3 sequences in the sample, 90% to 96% were seen once. This receptor was obtained from a human donor with Susac syndrome. Sequencing used CD4+ T cells from PBMCs. The rearrangement uses TRBV20-1 and TRBJ2-2; 10 bases align to TRBD2. The CDR3 nucleotides read TGCAGTGCAGCCGACGGACTAGCGGATAACACCGGGGAGCTGTTTTTT. It yields the protein CSAADGLADNTGELFF.